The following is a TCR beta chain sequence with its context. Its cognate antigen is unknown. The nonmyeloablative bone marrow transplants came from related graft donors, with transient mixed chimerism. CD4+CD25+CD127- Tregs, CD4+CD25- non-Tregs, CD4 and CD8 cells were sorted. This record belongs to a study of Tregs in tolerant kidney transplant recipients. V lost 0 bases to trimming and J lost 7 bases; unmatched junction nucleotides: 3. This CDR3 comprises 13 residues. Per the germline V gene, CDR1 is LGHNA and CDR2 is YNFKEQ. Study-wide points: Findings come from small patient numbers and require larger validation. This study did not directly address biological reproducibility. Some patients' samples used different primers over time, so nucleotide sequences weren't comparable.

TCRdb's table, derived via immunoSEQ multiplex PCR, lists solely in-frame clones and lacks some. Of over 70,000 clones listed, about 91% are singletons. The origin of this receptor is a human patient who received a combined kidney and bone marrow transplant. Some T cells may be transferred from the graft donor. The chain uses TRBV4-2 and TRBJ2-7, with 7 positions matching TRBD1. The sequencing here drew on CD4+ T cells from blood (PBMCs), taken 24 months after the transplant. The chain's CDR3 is CASSQEGQREQYF. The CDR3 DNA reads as TGTGCCAGCAGCCAAGAGGGACAGCGGGAGCAGTACTTC.